Listed below are T cell receptor beta chains from one sample, sequenced in a study of cytomegalovirus exposure and HLA in healthy donors. TCRdb keeps only in-frame clones here, not all; method: immunoSEQ multiplex PCR. The table records about 150,000 clones, 72% of them present only once. Sequencing input: PBMCs. These receptors all stem from a man aged 35 to 55 in good health and CMV-seronegative. Both conserved end residues are part of each CDR3. The D gene is left open where the match is weak. Clone size is given for some rows only: seen once, a few or many times, or a class if the clone is expanded.

J,V,D,size,DNA,CDR3
TRBJ2-7,TRBV5-5,TRBD1,few,TGTGCCAGCAGCTTGGTGCAGGGGGTTTACGAGCAGTACTTC,CASSLVQGVYEQYF
TRBJ1-2,TRBV19,TRBD1,NA,TGTGCCAGCTCACGACAGGGGCTTCAGTATGGCTACACCTTC,CASSRQGLQYGYTF
TRBJ2-7,TRBV5-6,TRBD1,NA,TGTGCCAGCAGCTTGGCGGGACAGGTCTACGAGCAGTACTTC,CASSLAGQVYEQYF
TRBJ2-7,TRBV10-1,NA,NA,TGCGCCAGCAGCGCTAGCGACGAGCAGTACTTC,CASSASDEQYF
TRBJ1-2,TRBV14,NA,NA,TGTGCCAGCAGCCCGCAGGGGAACTATGGCTACACCTTC,CASSPQGNYGYTF
TRBJ2-3,TRBV4-3,NA,few,TGCGCCAGCAGCCAAGATTATGCCAGTAGCACAGATACGCAGTATTTT,CASSQDYASSTDTQYF
TRBJ1-1,TRBV6-5,TRBD1,once,TGTGCCAGCAGTCGACAGGGGCTGAACACTGAAGCTTTCTTT,CASSRQGLNTEAFF
TRBJ1-1,TRBV5-1,TRBD1,once,TGCGCCAGCAGCTTCGGGGACAGCCGAGTGGGATTCTTT,CASSFGDSRVGFF
TRBJ1-4,TRBV5-1,NA,NA,TGCGCCAGCAGCTTGAAGGCGGGGGGGTCAACAACTAATGAAAAACTGTTTTTT,CASSLKAGGSTTNEKLFF
TRBJ1-1,TRBV10-1,TRBD1,NA,TGCGCCAGCAGTGAGTTTGGACAGGGGGCTTACGCTGAAGCTTTCTTT,CASSEFGQGAYAEAFF
TRBJ2-1,TRBV4-1,TRBD2,NA,TGCGCCAGCAGCCAAGAGGCGCCCGGGCGGGTGGCTAGCGGGAGTCGGAATGAGCAGTTCTTC,CASSQEAPGRVASGSRNEQFF
TRBJ2-1,TRBV6-6,NA,NA,TGTGCCAGCAGCCTACTTGACATTAGCTCCTACAATGAGCAGTTCTTC,CASSLLDISSYNEQFF
TRBJ2-5,TRBV7-9,NA,NA,TGTGCCAGCAGCTTAGCGCAGGCCCTGACCCAGTACTTC,CASSLAQALTQYF
TRBJ2-5,TRBV27,NA,NA,TGTGCCAGCAGTTTATTGACACCCTACCAAGAGACCCAGTACTTC,CASSLLTPYQETQYF
TRBJ2-3,TRBV5-1,TRBD2,few,TGCGCCAGCAGCTTGGCTGGGAACAGCGGGGCAGATACGCAGTATTTT,CASSLAGNSGADTQYF
TRBJ2-5,TRBV30,TRBD2,once,TGTGCCTGGAGTGGGGTTAGCGGGAGAGGGCAGCAGTACTTC,CAWSGVSGRGQQYF
TRBJ1-5,TRBV7-2,NA,NA,TGTGCCAGCAGCTTATGGGGAGATAGCAATCAGCCCCAGCATTTT,CASSLWGDSNQPQHF
TRBJ1-1,TRBV6-6,NA,few,TGTGCCAGCAGTTTTAGACAGCCCGATACTGAAGCTTTCTTT,CASSFRQPDTEAFF
TRBJ1-5,TRBV5-6,NA,NA,TGTGCCAGCAGCTTACAGGGAGTAAGGCAGCCCCAGCATTTT,CASSLQGVRQPQHF
TRBJ2-1,TRBV9,NA,NA,TGTGCCAGCAGCGTAGATGTGGGCTATGAGCAGTTCTTC,CASSVDVGYEQFF
TRBJ2-7,TRBV5-1,TRBD2,NA,TGCGCCAGCAGCTTCAGACTAGCGGGAGTTGGGGAGCAGTACTTC,CASSFRLAGVGEQYF
TRBJ2-7,TRBV15,TRBD1,NA,TGTGCCACCAGCAGGGGCGACAGGGGTAGCGGCTACGAGCAGTACTTC,CATSRGDRGSGYEQYF
TRBJ2-7,TRBV13,TRBD2,NA,TGTGCCAGCAGCTTTTGGCAGACTAGCGGGGATATCTCCTACGAGCAGTACTTC,CASSFWQTSGDISYEQYF
TRBJ2-7,TRBV7-8,TRBD2,NA,TGTGCCAGCAGCTCAGATTCAAGGACAAATCGCGGGAGGGCCTACGAGCAGTACTTC,CASSSDSRTNRGRAYEQYF
TRBJ2-7,TRBV27,TRBD2,NA,TGTGCCAGCAGTTTATTTTCTAGCGGGGTATCCTACGAGCAGTACTTC,CASSLFSSGVSYEQYF
TRBJ1-4,TRBV19,NA,few,TGTGCCAGTACCCTTAATGAAAAACTGTTTTTT,CASTLNEKLFF
TRBJ2-1,TRBV7-9,NA,NA,TGTGCCAGCAGCCCTAGGGGATCCTTAGGGCAGTTCTTC,CASSPRGSLGQFF
TRBJ1-3,TRBV4-3,TRBD1,NA,TGCGCCAGCAGCCAACAGACAGGGGGGATTGGAAACACCATATATTTT,CASSQQTGGIGNTIYF
TRBJ2-7,TRBV5-1,NA,NA,TGCGCCAGCAGCTTGACTGGCTACGAGCAGTACTTC,CASSLTGYEQYF
TRBJ2-7,TRBV5-1,NA,NA,TGCGCCAGCAGCTTGGGGCAGGTGTACGAGCAGTACTTC,CASSLGQVYEQYF
TRBJ1-1,TRBV19,TRBD1,few,TGTGCCAGCACGACAGGGGTGAACACTGAAGCTTTCTTT,CASTTGVNTEAFF
TRBJ1-4,TRBV7-6,TRBD1,NA,TGTGCCAGCAGCTGGTCCGGGACAGGGGGCGAATGGGAAAAACTGTTTTTT,CASSWSGTGGEWEKLFF
TRBJ1-4,TRBV5-1,NA,NA,TGCGCCAGCAGCTGGGAGGACGGGGAAAAACTGTTTTTT,CASSWEDGEKLFF
TRBJ2-1,TRBV2,NA,NA,TGTGCCAGCAGTCTATACAATGAGCAGTTCTTC,CASSLYNEQFF
TRBJ2-7,TRBV5-1,NA,few,TGCGCCAGCAGCTTGGCCGGGGGAGCTCCCCACTACGAGCAGTACTTC,CASSLAGGAPHYEQYF
TRBJ2-7,TRBV5-6,TRBD1,NA,TGTGCCAGCAGCTTGGGGACAGGGAACGCCTTCTACGAGCAGTACTTC,CASSLGTGNAFYEQYF
TRBJ1-1,TRBV25-1,TRBD1,NA,TGTGCCAGCAGTGGCCGACAGGGCAGGGGGGACACTGAAGCTTTCTTT,CASSGRQGRGDTEAFF
TRBJ2-5,TRBV5-6,NA,NA,TGTGCCAGCAGCTGGCCGGGGAAGGAGACCCAGTACTTC,CASSWPGKETQYF
TRBJ2-7,TRBV14,TRBD1,NA,TGTGCCAGCAGCCAAGTGTTGGGGGCGGGACAGGTCAGCTTC,CASSQVLGAGQVSF
TRBJ2-7,TRBV15,TRBD2,few,TGTGCCACCAGCAACCTCCTGGCGGGGGTTGCTGAGCAGTACTTC,CATSNLLAGVAEQYF
TRBJ2-1,TRBV29-1,TRBD2,once,TGCAGCGTTGATTCTACCGTGACTAGCGGGGATCCGGATGAGCAGTTCTTC,CSVDSTVTSGDPDEQFF
TRBJ2-1,TRBV6-1,TRBD1,NA,TGTGCCAGCAGTGAAACGAGGACAGGGGTCCACAATGAGCAGTTCTTC,CASSETRTGVHNEQFF
TRBJ2-2,TRBV29-1,NA,NA,TGCAGCGTTGAAGATCCCGTCACCGGGGAGCTGTTTTTT,CSVEDPVTGELFF
TRBJ2-7,TRBV27,TRBD1,NA,TGTGCCAGCAGCTGGGGTTCGGACAGGGGCTACGAGCAGTACTTC,CASSWGSDRGYEQYF
TRBJ2-3,TRBV6-6,TRBD2,few,TGTGCCAGCAGCGGACTAGCGGGAGGGCTGGATACGCAGTATTTT,CASSGLAGGLDTQYF
TRBJ2-4,TRBV29-1,NA,few,TGCAGCGCCTCGACAGAAAACATTCAGTACTTC,CSASTENIQYF
TRBJ1-2,TRBV13,NA,NA,TGTGCCAGCAGGCGTGGTGGGCGGAGGGATGGCTACACCTTC,CASRRGGRRDGYTF
TRBJ1-2,TRBV5-1,NA,NA,TGCGCCAGCAGCTTGGCGCGGACGGGATATGGCTACCCCTTC,CASSLARTGYGYPF